A single T cell receptor beta chain is shown here with its context. Its antigen is still unknown. This sample was included in a study of T cell responses to AZD1222 COVID-19 vaccine. Overall study: Pooling was applied to second doses at about 4 or about 12 weeks.

Study results and limitations: Spike-spanning, vaccine-associated CD4 TCRs were dominant at 160-218 and 743-854. Repertoire samples came only from after the peak T cell response. Most donors were white British and more were female, and clonal diversity was possibly underestimated.

Libraries were prepared by immunoSEQ multiplex PCR; TCRdb keeps only in-frame clonotypes and omits some of them. The repertoire includes just over 80,000 clones, 85% to 90% of them detected once, and 5.7% sits in the top ten. Sequences were derived from peripheral blood, sampled on day 0 of AZD1222 vaccination. The origin of this receptor is an adult in good health.

The CDR3 here is CASSSGTGATTNEKLFF. The CDR3 DNA reads TGTGCCAGCAGCTCCGGGACAGGGGCCACAACTAATGAAAAACTGTTTTTT. V and J are TRBV5-5 and TRBJ1-4; 10 nucleotides match TRBD1. CDR1 and CDR2 (germline): SGHKS, YYEKEE (reference sequence). After removal of 3 bases from V and 0 bases from J, the junction contained 5 bases not matched to a gene. The CDR3 has 17 amino acids.